This TCR beta chain originates from a study of blood T cell repertoires in COVID-19. The method was immunoSEQ multiplex PCR; TCRdb's version includes in-frame clones alone and lacks a portion of them. The profile shows fewer than 250,000 clones, over 80% of them singletons. This clone was found a few times. The CDR3 runs to 16 residues. Trimming pared 4 bases from V and 1 base from J, leaving 15 bases between. Germline assignment: CDR1 SGHRS and CDR2 YFSETQ. Living in about two dozen US areas, the participants were between roughly 18 and 90 years of age. The sample comprised PBMCs or T cells enriched from blood (not recorded which). The rearrangement uses TRBV5-1 and TRBJ1-3; no clear D gene. This TCR was sampled from a woman under 40 with acute COVID-19. The CDR3 DNA sequence: TGCGCCAGCAGCCGTGCGGTCGGTAGGTCTGGAAACACCATATATTTT. Translated, it gives CASSRAVGRSGNTIYF. Complete variable domain (other parts from reference TRBV5-1 and TRBJ1-3): KAGVTQTPRYLIKTRGQQVTLSCSPISGHRSVSWYQQTPGQGLQFLFEYFSETQRNKGNFPGRFSGRQFSNSRSEMNVSTLELGDSALYLCASSRAVGRSGNTIYFGEGSWLTVV.